The rows below give T cell receptor beta chains drawn from one sample of a study of cytomegalovirus exposure and HLA in healthy donors. Data came from immunoSEQ multiplex PCR; TCRdb stores just in-frame clones and leaves some out. The table has around 170,000 clones, less than 85% seen once. The sequenced sample consisted of PBMCs. These receptors came from a man in his late teens or twenties in good health and CMV-seropositive. Both conserved end residues are part of each CDR3. The order of the fields is CDR3 protein, CDR3 DNA, D gene, J gene, clone size, V gene. A D gene is named only where the DNA matches it firmly. Some rows mark clone size as missing; the rest say once, few, many or name a class of expanded clone.

CASRGAGGVNEQFF | TGCGCCAGCAGAGGAGCGGGAGGCGTAAATGAGCAGTTCTTC | TRBD2 | TRBJ2-1 | - | TRBV5-1
CASSPSRSTDTQYF | TGTGCCAGCTCACCGTCGCGGTCCACAGATACGCAGTATTTT | - | TRBJ2-3 | - | TRBV18
CASSRDRATYGYTF | TGTGCCAGCAGCCGGGACAGGGCCACCTATGGCTACACCTTC | TRBD1 | TRBJ1-2 | once | TRBV28
CASSSRVDEQFF | TGTGCCAGCAGTTCACGGGTCGATGAGCAGTTCTTC | - | TRBJ2-1 | - | TRBV27
CASSTTGVKTQYF | TGTGCCAGCAGCACGACAGGGGTGAAGACCCAGTACTTC | TRBD1 | TRBJ2-5 | - | TRBV7-9
CASRNRDTTEAFF | TGTGCCAGCAGGAACCGGGACACGACTGAAGCTTTCTTT | - | TRBJ1-1 | - | TRBV9
CASSESRAIGTGGTGELFF | TGCGCCAGCAGTGAGTCCCGAGCTATAGGGACAGGGGGCACCGGGGAGCTGTTTTTT | TRBD1 | TRBJ2-2 | - | TRBV10-2
CASSFQSSYEQYF | TGTGCCAGCAGCTTTCAGTCATCCTACGAGCAGTACTTC | - | TRBJ2-7 | - | TRBV11-1
CASSPRTGGSQPQHF | TGTGCCAGCAGTCCCCGGACAGGGGGAAGTCAGCCCCAGCATTTT | TRBD1 | TRBJ1-5 | - | TRBV28
CASSTQTSEQFF | TGTGCCAGCAGTACCCAAACTAGTGAGCAGTTCTTC | - | TRBJ2-1 | - | TRBV28
CASRQRQGQGGYTF | TGTGCCAGCAGACAACGACAGGGGCAAGGGGGCTACACCTTC | TRBD1 | TRBJ1-2 | - | TRBV6-4
CASSNRGGSYEQYF | TGTGCCAGCAGTAACAGGGGTGGATCTTACGAGCAGTACTTC | TRBD1 | TRBJ2-7 | - | TRBV2
CASSIGPPRSEQYF | TGTGCCAGTAGTATAGGACCGCCTCGGAGCGAGCAGTACTTC | - | TRBJ2-7 | - | TRBV19
CASSPGLAAYEQYF | TGTGCCAGCAGCCCGGGACTAGCGGCCTACGAGCAGTACTTC | TRBD2 | TRBJ2-7 | - | TRBV5-6
CASNAGGTDTQYF | TGTGCCAGTAATGCAGGGGGCACAGATACGCAGTATTTT | - | TRBJ2-3 | once | TRBV19
CASSLAGGAGIQYF | TGTGCCAGCAGCTTGGCCGGGGGGGCAGGCATTCAGTACTTC | TRBD2 | TRBJ2-4 | - | TRBV5-8
CASRALADDEKLFF | TGTGCCAGTAGGGCCCTAGCCGATGATGAAAAACTGTTTTTT | - | TRBJ1-4 | many | TRBV19
CASSQDTAGGGYGYTF | TGTGCCAGCAGCCAAGATACAGCAGGGGGCGGCTATGGCTACACCTTC | TRBD1 | TRBJ1-2 | - | TRBV4-2
CASSEELAGKETQYF | TGTGCCAGCAGTGAGGAACTAGCGGGAAAAGAGACCCAGTACTTC | TRBD2 | TRBJ2-5 | - | TRBV2
CASTLLGGGRNEQFF | TGTGCCAGCACCCTTTTGGGGGGGGGACGCAATGAGCAGTTCTTC | TRBD2 | TRBJ2-1 | - | TRBV6-1
CAVGGRVGYEQYF | TGTGCTGTTGGAGGGAGGGTCGGCTACGAGCAGTACTTC | TRBD2 | TRBJ2-7 | - | TRBV7-8
CASSVARRQGDRQNQPQHF | TGTGCCAGCAGCGTAGCTAGGCGGCAGGGGGATAGACAGAATCAGCCCCAGCATTTT | TRBD1 | TRBJ1-5 | - | TRBV9
CASKATSGAGDEQYF | TGTGCCAGCAAAGCAACTAGCGGGGCGGGGGACGAGCAGTACTTC | TRBD2 | TRBJ2-7 | - | TRBV2
CASSWSTEAFF | TGTGCCAGCAGTTGGAGCACTGAAGCTTTCTTT | - | TRBJ1-1 | - | TRBV28
CASSLVGPSNTGELFF | TGTGCCAGCAGCTTGGTGGGGCCGTCGAACACCGGGGAGCTGTTTTTT | - | TRBJ2-2 | - | TRBV5-4
CASRSDRIYEQYF | TGTGCCAGCAGGTCTGACAGAATCTACGAGCAGTACTTC | - | TRBJ2-7 | - | TRBV7-9
CASSLQGSAEAFF | TGTGCCAGCAGCCTGCAGGGGAGCGCTGAAGCTTTCTTT | - | TRBJ1-1 | few | TRBV7-9
CASSQDLLDTDTQYF | TGTGCCAGCAGCCAAGATCTTCTAGACACAGATACGCAGTATTTT | - | TRBJ2-3 | - | TRBV4-2
CASSFYSRGPMNTEAFF | TGTGCCAGCAGTTTTTATTCTAGAGGGCCCATGAACACTGAAGCTTTCTTT | - | TRBJ1-1 | - | TRBV28
CASRPGTSGRFLSTDTQYF | TGTGCCAGCAGACCCGGGACTAGCGGGAGATTCCTAAGCACAGATACGCAGTATTTT | TRBD2 | TRBJ2-3 | - | TRBV28
CASSLTGTGGIGYTF | TGTGCCAGCAGTCTAACCGGGACAGGGGGAATTGGCTACACCTTC | TRBD1 | TRBJ1-2 | - | TRBV28
CASSQEVGLAGAYEQYF | TGCGCCAGCAGCCAAGAGGTGGGACTAGCGGGGGCCTACGAGCAGTACTTC | TRBD2 | TRBJ2-7 | - | TRBV4-1
CASSLAERAGGGVHEQFF | TGCGCCAGCAGCTTGGCCGAAAGAGCGGGGGGCGGGGTCCATGAGCAGTTCTTC | TRBD2 | TRBJ2-1 | - | TRBV5-1
CARSFGQIGTNWIRIYEQFF | TGTGCCAGAAGCTTTGGACAAATCGGAACGAATTGGATTCGTATATATGAGCAGTTCTTC | - | TRBJ2-1 | - | TRBV5-3
CASSSPADRGGYEQYF | TGTGCCAGCAGCTCTCCCGCGGACAGGGGAGGCTACGAGCAGTACTTC | TRBD1 | TRBJ2-7 | many | TRBV7-9
CASSVVAGGNTEAFF | TGTGCCAGCAGCGTAGTCGCAGGGGGCAACACTGAAGCTTTCTTT | TRBD1 | TRBJ1-1 | - | TRBV9
CASSLQPSGSAETQYF | TGCGCCAGCAGCTTGCAGCCAAGCGGATCTGCGGAGACCCAGTACTTC | - | TRBJ2-5 | - | TRBV5-1
CASSQDPPTGMNTEAFF | TGCGCCAGCAGCCAAGATCCCCCGACAGGGATGAACACTGAAGCTTTCTTT | TRBD1 | TRBJ1-1 | - | TRBV4-1
CASSFSVEQFF | TGTGCCAGCAGCTTCTCCGTTGAGCAGTTCTTC | - | TRBJ2-1 | - | TRBV5-6
CASNPGGNAYEQYF | TGTGCCAGCAACCCCGGAGGGAATGCCTACGAGCAGTACTTC | - | TRBJ2-7 | few | TRBV28
CASSLGLAGYNEQFF | TGTGCCAGCAGCTTAGGTCTAGCGGGCTACAATGAGCAGTTCTTC | TRBD2 | TRBJ2-1 | - | TRBV13
CASTSQVLAENYEQYF | TGTGCCAGCACCTCCCAGGTGCTAGCGGAGAACTACGAGCAGTACTTC | TRBD2 | TRBJ2-7 | - | TRBV28
CASSRQGSINQPQHF | TGTGCCAGCAGCCGACAGGGATCGATCAATCAGCCCCAGCATTTT | TRBD1 | TRBJ1-5 | - | TRBV9
CASSTGTSGGGSTDTQYF | TGTGCCAGCAGTACCGGGACTAGCGGGGGGGGGTCGACAGATACGCAGTATTTT | TRBD2 | TRBJ2-3 | once | TRBV7-8
CASSTTSGGLYNEQFF | TGTGCCAGCAGCACCACTAGCGGGGGCCTTTACAATGAGCAGTTCTTC | TRBD2 | TRBJ2-1 | - | TRBV9
CASSPPTVNTEAFF | TGTGCCAGCTCACCCCCTACAGTGAACACTGAAGCTTTCTTT | - | TRBJ1-1 | few | TRBV18
CASSLNRGTGELFF | TGTGCCAGCAGCTTAAACAGGGGCACCGGGGAGCTGTTTTTT | TRBD1 | TRBJ2-2 | once | TRBV11-3
CASSLSGAITDTQYF | TGTGCCAGCAGCTTATCAGGGGCCATCACAGATACGCAGTATTTT | - | TRBJ2-3 | - | TRBV7-3